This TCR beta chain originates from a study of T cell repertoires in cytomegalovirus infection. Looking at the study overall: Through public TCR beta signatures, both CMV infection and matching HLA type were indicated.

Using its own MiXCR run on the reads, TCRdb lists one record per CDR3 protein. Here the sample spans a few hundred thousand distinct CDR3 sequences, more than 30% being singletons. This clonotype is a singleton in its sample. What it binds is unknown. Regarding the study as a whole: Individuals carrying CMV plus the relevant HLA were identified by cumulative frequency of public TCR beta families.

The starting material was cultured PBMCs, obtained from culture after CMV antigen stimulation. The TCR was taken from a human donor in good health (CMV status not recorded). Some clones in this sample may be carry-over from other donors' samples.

CDR3 loop: CASSQISGTGLDYGYTF. CDR3 bases: TGCGCCAGCAGCCAAATTTCCGGGACAGGGTTGGACTATGGCTACACCTTC. This rearrangement joins TRBV4-3 to TRBJ1-2; 9 nucleotides match TRBD1. The germline V gene encodes CDR1 LGHNA and CDR2 YSLEER. V dropped 2 bases and J dropped 3; count of bases not matched to a gene: 10. The CDR3 length is 17 residues.